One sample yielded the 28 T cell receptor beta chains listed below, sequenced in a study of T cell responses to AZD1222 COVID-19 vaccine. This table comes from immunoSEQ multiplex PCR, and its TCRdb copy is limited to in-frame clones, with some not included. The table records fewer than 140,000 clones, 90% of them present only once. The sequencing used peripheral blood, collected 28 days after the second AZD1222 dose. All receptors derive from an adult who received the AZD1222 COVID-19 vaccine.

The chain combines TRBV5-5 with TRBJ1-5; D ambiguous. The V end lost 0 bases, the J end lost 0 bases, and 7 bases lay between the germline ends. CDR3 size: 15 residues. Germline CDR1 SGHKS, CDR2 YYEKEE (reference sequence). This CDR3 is CASSLEHISNQPQHF. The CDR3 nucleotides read TGTGCCAGCAGCTTGGAACACATTAGCAATCAGCCCCAGCATTTT.

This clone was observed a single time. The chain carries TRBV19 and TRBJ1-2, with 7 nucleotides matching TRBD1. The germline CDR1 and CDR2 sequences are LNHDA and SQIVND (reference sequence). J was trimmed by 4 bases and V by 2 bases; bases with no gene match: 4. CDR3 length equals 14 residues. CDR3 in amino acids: CASSILGGFYGYTF. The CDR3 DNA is TGTGCCAGTAGTATACTAGGGGGCTTCTATGGCTACACCTTC.

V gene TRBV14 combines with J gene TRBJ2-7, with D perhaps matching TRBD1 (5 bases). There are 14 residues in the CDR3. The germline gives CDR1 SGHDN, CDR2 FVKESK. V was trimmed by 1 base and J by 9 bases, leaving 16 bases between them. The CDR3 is CASSQGRAGQGQYF. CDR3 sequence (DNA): TGTGCCAGCAGCCAAGGTCGTGCAGGACAAGGGCAGTACTTC.

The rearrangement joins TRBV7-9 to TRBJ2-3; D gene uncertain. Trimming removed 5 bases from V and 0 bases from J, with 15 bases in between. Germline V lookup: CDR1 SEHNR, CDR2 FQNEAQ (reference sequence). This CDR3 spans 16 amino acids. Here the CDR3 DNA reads TGTGCCAGCAGCCCCCAGGCTTACTCTAGCACAGATACGCAGTATTTT. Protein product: CASSPQAYSSTDTQYF.

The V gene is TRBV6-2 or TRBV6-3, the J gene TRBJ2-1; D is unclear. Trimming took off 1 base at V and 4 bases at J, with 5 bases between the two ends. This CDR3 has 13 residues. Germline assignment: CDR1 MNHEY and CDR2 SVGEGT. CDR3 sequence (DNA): TGTGCCAGCAGTTACTGGTTGTACAATGAGCAGTTCTTC. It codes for CASSYWLYNEQFF.

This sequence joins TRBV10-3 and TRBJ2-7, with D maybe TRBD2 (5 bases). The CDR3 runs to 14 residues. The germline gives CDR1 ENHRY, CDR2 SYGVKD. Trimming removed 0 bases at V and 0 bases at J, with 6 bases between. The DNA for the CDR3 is TGTGCCATCAGTGAGTCAGGGAGCTCCTACGAGCAGTACTTC. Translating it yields CAISESGSSYEQYF.

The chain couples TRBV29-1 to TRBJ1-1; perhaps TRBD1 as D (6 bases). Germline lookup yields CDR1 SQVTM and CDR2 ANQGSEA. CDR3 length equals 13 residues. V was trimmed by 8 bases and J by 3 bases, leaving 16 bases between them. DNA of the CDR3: TGCAGCCTTAAGACCCACAGGGACACTGAAGCTTTCTTT. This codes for CSLKTHRDTEAFF.

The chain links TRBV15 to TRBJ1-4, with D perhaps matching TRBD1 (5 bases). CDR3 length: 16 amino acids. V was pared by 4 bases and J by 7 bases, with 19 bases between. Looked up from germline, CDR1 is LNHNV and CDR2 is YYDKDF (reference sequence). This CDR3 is CATSTRDGGTGEKLFF. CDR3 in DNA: TGTGCCACCAGCACCCGAGACGGGGGTACGGGTGAAAAACTGTTTTTT.

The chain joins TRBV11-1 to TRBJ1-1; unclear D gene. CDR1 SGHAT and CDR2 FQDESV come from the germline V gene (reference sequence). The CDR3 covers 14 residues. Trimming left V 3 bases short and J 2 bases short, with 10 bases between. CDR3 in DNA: TGTGCCAGCAGCTTTGGACCGAGCAACACTGAAGCTTTCTTT. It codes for CASSFGPSNTEAFF. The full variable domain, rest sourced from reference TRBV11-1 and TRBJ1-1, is EAEVAQSPRYKITEKSQAVAFWCDPISGHATLYWYRQILGQGPELLVQFQDESVVDDSQLPKDRFSAERLKGVDSTLKIQPAELGDSAMYLCASSFGPSNTEAFFGQGTRLTVV.

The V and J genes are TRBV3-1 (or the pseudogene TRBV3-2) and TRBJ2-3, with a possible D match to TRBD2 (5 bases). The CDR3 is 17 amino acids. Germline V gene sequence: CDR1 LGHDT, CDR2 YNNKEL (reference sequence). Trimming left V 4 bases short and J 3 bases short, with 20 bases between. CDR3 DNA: TGTGCCAGCAGCCCAAGCCTGGACTCATACGGGACAGATACGCAGTATTTT. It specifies CASSPSLDSYGTDTQYF.

This chain's CDR3 is CASSQLGFGGEDTQYF. CDR3 coding DNA: TGTGCCAGCAGCCAATTAGGCTTCGGGGGGGAAGATACGCAGTATTTT. V gene TRBV3-1 (or the pseudogene TRBV3-2) combines with J gene TRBJ2-3; 8 bases align to TRBD2. V lost 2 bases and J lost 5; bases outside the gene matches: 9. CDR1 and CDR2 from the germline V gene are LGHDT and YNNKEL (reference sequence). This CDR3 spans 16 amino acids.

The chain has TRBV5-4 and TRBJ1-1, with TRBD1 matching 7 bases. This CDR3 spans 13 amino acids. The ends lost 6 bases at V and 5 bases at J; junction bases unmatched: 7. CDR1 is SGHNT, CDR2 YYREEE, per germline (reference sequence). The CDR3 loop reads CASTWTGTTEAFF. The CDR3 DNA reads TGTGCCAGCACTTGGACAGGTACGACTGAAGCTTTCTTT. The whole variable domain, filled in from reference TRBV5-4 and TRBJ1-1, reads ETGVTQSPTHLIKTRGQQVTLRCSSQSGHNTVSWYQQALGQGPQFIFQYYREEENGRGNFPPRFSGLQFPNYSSELNVNALELDDSALYLCASTWTGTTEAFFGQGTRLTVV.

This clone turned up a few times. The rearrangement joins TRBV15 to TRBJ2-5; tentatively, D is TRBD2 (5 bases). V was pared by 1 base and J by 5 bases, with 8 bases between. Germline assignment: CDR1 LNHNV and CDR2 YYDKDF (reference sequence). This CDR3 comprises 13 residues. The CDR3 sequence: CATSRGRGETQYF. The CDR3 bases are TGTGCCACCAGCAGAGGGCGCGGGGAGACCCAGTACTTC.

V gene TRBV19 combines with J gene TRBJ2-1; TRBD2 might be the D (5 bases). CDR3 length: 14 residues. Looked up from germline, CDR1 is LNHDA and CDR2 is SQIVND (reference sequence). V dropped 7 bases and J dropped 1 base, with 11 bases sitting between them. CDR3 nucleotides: TGTGCCAGTATGATGGCGGGTTCCTACAATGAGCAGTTCTTC. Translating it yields CASMMAGSYNEQFF.

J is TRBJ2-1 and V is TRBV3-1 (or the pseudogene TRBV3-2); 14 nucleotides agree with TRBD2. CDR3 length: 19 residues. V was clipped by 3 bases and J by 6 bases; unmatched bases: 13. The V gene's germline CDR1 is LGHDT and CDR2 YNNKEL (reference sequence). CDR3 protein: CASSHNYRTTSGGANEQFF. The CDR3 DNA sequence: TGTGCCAGCAGCCACAATTACCGGACGACTAGCGGGGGGGCCAATGAGCAGTTCTTC.

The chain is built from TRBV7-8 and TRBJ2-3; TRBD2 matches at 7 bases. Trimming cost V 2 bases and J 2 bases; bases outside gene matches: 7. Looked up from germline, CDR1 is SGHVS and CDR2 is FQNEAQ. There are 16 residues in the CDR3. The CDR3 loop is CASSLSGGLTTDTQYF. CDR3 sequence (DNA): TGTGCCAGCAGCTTATCGGGGGGATTAACCACAGATACGCAGTATTTT.

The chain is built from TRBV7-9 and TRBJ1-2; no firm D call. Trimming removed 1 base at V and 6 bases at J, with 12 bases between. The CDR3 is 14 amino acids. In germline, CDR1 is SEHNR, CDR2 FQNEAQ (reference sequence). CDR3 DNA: TGTGCCAGCAGCTTAGTTTCACAGCCCCATGGCTACACCTTC. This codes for CASSLVSQPHGYTF.

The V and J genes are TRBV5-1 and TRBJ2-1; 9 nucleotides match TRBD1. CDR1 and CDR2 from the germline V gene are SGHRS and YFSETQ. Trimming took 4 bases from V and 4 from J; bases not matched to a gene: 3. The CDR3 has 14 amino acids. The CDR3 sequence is CASSHRGPYNEQFF. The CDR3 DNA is TGCGCCAGCAGCCACAGGGGGCCTTACAATGAGCAGTTCTTC.

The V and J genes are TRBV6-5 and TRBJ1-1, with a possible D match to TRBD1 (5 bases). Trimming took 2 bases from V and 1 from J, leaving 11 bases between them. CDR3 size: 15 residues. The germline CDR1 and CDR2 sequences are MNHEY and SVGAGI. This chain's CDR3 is CASSYPGGENTEAFF. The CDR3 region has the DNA TGTGCCAGCAGTTACCCCGGGGGGGAGAACACTGAAGCTTTCTTT.

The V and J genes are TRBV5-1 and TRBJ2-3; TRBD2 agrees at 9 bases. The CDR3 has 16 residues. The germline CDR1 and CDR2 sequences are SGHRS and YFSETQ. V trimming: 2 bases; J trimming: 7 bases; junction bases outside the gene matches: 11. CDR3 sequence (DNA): TGCGCCAGCAGCTTTCACGCGCGGGGGGGCCGAAATACGCAGTATTTT. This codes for CASSFHARGGRNTQYF.

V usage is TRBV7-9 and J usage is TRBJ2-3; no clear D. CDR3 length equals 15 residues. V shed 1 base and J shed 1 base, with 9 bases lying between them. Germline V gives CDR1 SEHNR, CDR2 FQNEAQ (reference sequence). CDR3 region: CASSLGLSGTDTQYF. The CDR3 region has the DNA TGTGCCAGCAGCTTAGGTCTCTCGGGCACAGATACGCAGTATTTT.

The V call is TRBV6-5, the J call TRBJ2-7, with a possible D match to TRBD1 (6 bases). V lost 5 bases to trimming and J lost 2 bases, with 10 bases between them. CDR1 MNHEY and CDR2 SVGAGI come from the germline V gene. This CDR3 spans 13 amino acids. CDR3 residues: CASSRGGAYEQYF. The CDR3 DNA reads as TGTGCCAGCAGTCGAGGGGGAGCCTACGAGCAGTACTTC.

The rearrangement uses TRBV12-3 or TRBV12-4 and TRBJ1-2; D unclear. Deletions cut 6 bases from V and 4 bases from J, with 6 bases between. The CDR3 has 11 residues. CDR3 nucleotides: TGTGCCAGCAGCAGCCCCTATGGCTACACCTTC. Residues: CASSSPYGYTF.

In DNA, the CDR3 is TGTGCCAGCAGCTCGGGCCAGGGTAGTACTGAAGCTTTCTTT. Its translation: CASSSGQGSTEAFF. This chain uses TRBV27 with TRBJ1-1; D perhaps matches TRBD1 (5 bases). V dropped 6 bases and J dropped 5 bases, with 16 bases sitting between them. Germline V lookup: CDR1 MNHEY, CDR2 SMNVEV (reference sequence). The CDR3 is 14 amino acids.

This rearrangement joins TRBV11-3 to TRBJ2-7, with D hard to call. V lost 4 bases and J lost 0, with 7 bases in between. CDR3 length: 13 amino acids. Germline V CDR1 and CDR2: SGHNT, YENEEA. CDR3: CASSSDGSYEQYF. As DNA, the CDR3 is TGTGCCAGCAGCTCGGACGGCTCCTACGAGCAGTACTTC.

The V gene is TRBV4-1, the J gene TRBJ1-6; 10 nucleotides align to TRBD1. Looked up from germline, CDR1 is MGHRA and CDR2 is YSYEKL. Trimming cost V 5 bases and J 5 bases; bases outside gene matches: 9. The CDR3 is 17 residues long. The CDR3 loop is CASSSRDRGANNSPLHF. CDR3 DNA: TGCGCCAGCAGCTCCCGGGACAGGGGCGCCAATAATTCACCCCTCCACTTT.

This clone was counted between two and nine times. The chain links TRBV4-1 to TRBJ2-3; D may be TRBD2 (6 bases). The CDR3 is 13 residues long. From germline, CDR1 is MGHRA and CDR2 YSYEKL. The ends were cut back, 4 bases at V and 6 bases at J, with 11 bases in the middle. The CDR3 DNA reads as TGCGCCAGCAGCCCCCGCGGGGTTGATACGCAGTATTTT. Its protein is CASSPRGVDTQYF.

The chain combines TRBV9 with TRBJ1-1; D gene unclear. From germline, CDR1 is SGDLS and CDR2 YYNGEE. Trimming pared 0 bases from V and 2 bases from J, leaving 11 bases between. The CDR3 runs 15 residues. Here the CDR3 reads CASSVDSGYNTEAFF. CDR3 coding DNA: TGTGCCAGCAGCGTAGATTCGGGATATAACACTGAAGCTTTCTTT.